The 30 T cell receptor beta chains in this list originate from one sample, sequenced in a study of blood T cell repertoires in COVID-19. Clones were sequenced by immunoSEQ multiplex PCR, and TCRdb holds only the in-frame ones, with some missing. The sample contains 84,000 or so clones, 88% of which appear only once. Sequencing was carried out using peripheral blood. The receptors were sampled from a man in his 70s with acute or convalescent COVID-19.

J is TRBJ1-4 and V is TRBV6-5, with a weak D call TRBD1 (5 bases). The CDR3 is 16 residues long. CDR1 MNHEY and CDR2 SVGAGI come from the germline V gene. V was clipped by 0 bases and J by 3 bases, with 11 bases between them. The CDR3 DNA sequence: TGTGCCAGCAGTTACTCGAGCGGGGGAGCTAATGAAAAACTGTTTTTT. Amino acid sequence: CASSYSSGGANEKLFF.

The CDR3 nucleotides are TGTGCCAGCAGCTCCCGGACAGCCAGCACAGATACGCAGTATTTT. The encoded protein is CASSSRTASTDTQYF. The V call is TRBV7-2, the J call TRBJ2-3; perhaps TRBD1 as D (6 bases). The CDR3 has 15 residues. Germline V gives CDR1 SGHTA, CDR2 FQGNSA. V gave up 4 bases and J gave up 0 bases, with 11 bases separating them.

This clone was seen more than once but under ten times. The rearrangement uses TRBV28 and TRBJ1-2, with 7 positions matching TRBD1. Germline-derived CDR1 and CDR2 are MDHEN and SYDVKM. This CDR3 comprises 14 residues. J lost 8 bases, V lost 2 bases, and 8 bases had no gene match. The CDR3 DNA reads as TGTGCCAGCAGTTTAACTCAGGGGGTGAGGGGCTACACCTTC. This gives the protein CASSLTQGVRGYTF.

This clone came up a few times. The chain is built from TRBV3-1 (or the pseudogene TRBV3-2) and TRBJ1-2; TRBD1 aligns across 9 bases. Germline CDR1 and CDR2: LGHDT and YNNKEL (reference sequence). The junction had 4 bases not matched to a gene; V was cut back by 4 bases and J by 4 bases. The length of the CDR3 is 14 residues. CDR3 sequence reads: CASSPQGAGYGYTF. The CDR3 DNA sequence: TGTGCCAGCAGCCCACAGGGGGCTGGCTATGGCTACACCTTC.

The gene calls are TRBV5-6 and TRBJ1-6, with 9 bases fitting TRBD1. Germline CDR1 SGHDT, CDR2 YYEEEE. J was trimmed by 7 bases and V by 3 bases; bases with no gene match: 5. The CDR3 is made up of 15 amino acids. CDR3 bases: TGTGCCAGCAGCTCATCCGGGACAGGGAATTCACCCCTCCACTTT. Protein sequence: CASSSSGTGNSPLHF.

V usage is TRBV10-3 and J usage is TRBJ2-1, with a possible D match to TRBD2 (7 bases). V gave up 6 bases and J gave up 3 bases, with 12 bases separating them. Germline assignment: CDR1 ENHRY and CDR2 SYGVKD. The length of the CDR3 is 14 residues. CDR3 sequence: CAIRGAGDYNEQFF. The CDR3 coding sequence is TGTGCCATCAGGGGGGCGGGGGACTACAATGAGCAGTTCTTC.

The chain employs TRBV10-3 and TRBJ2-1; D perhaps matches TRBD1 (6 bases). The CDR3 is 15 residues long. The germline V gene has CDR1 ENHRY and CDR2 SYGVKD. Trimming took off 7 bases at V and 0 bases at J, with 13 bases between the two ends. CDR3 sequence: CAIKGDTSSYNEQFF. The CDR3 DNA sequence: TGTGCCATCAAGGGGGACACGAGCTCCTACAATGAGCAGTTCTTC.

V and J are TRBV7-9 and TRBJ1-1, with a tentative D call TRBD1 (5 bases). Trimming cost V 1 base and J 0 bases, with 18 bases left between them. The germline CDR1 and CDR2 sequences are SEHNR and FQNEAQ (reference sequence). The CDR3 has 18 amino acids. DNA of the CDR3: TGTGCCAGCAGCTTAGAAAGGGGTGGGGCCTACTTGAACACTGAAGCTTTCTTT. As protein: CASSLERGGAYLNTEAFF.

The CDR3 is CASSYGKREGPYEQYF. The DNA of the CDR3 is TGTGCCAGCAGTTACGGGAAGCGGGAGGGACCCTACGAGCAGTACTTC. This chain joins TRBV6-2 or TRBV6-3 and TRBJ2-7, with 10 bases matching TRBD2. Germline-derived CDR1 and CDR2 are MNHEY and SVGEGT. There are 16 residues in the CDR3. The V segment lost 2 bases and the J segment 2 bases; nucleotides outside the gene matches: 6.

This chain connects TRBV9 to TRBJ2-3; 9 nucleotides line up with TRBD1. CDR1 is SGDLS, CDR2 YYNGEE, per germline. The trim removed 4 bases at V and 1 base at J, leaving 7 bases unmatched. This CDR3 comprises 16 residues. The CDR3 bases are TGTGCCAGCAGCTCACGGACAGGGGAGGGCACAGATACGCAGTATTTT. Its protein is CASSSRTGEGTDTQYF. The full variable domain, its missing parts supplied by reference TRBV9 and TRBJ2-3, is DSGVTQTPKHLITATGQRVTLRCSPRSGDLSVYWYQQSLDQGLQFLIQYYNGEERAKGNILERFSAQQFPDLHSELNLSSLELGDSALYFCASSSRTGEGTDTQYFGPGTRLTVL.

The chain uses TRBV3-1 (or the pseudogene TRBV3-2) and TRBJ2-1; D gene ambiguous. This CDR3 spans 18 amino acids. CDR1 is LGHDT, CDR2 YNNKEL, per germline (reference sequence). V was shortened by 3 bases and J by 0 bases, with 18 bases between the two germline ends. CDR3 nucleotide sequence: TGTGCCAGCAGCCACTATCTCTTACTATTCAGCTCCTACAATGAGCAGTTCTTC. Translation gives CASSHYLLLFSSYNEQFF.

V and J are TRBV9 and TRBJ1-4; D is uncertain. The CDR3 is 15 residues long. Looked up from germline, CDR1 is SGDLS and CDR2 is YYNGEE. Trimming took off 3 bases at V and 0 bases at J, with 9 bases between the two ends. The chain's CDR3 is CASSELGATNEKLFF. CDR3 coding DNA: TGTGCCAGCAGCGAGCTGGGAGCAACTAATGAAAAACTGTTTTTT.

This chain joins TRBV7-2 and TRBJ2-6; 10 nucleotides agree with TRBD1. The CDR3 loop spans 16 amino acids. The germline gives CDR1 SGHTA, CDR2 FQGNSA. The V gene end was trimmed by 5 bases and the J gene end by 4 bases; junction bases not matched to a gene: 5. CDR3: CASSAGQGSGANVLTF. The CDR3 nucleotides read TGTGCCAGCAGCGCGGGACAGGGGTCCGGGGCCAACGTCCTGACTTTC.

The chain carries TRBV28 and TRBJ1-4; TRBD1 is a possible D gene (6 bases). CDR1 is MDHEN and CDR2 is SYDVKM in the germline V gene. With 6 bases removed from V and 4 bases from J, the gap between germline ends came to 15 bases. This CDR3 comprises 15 residues. CDR3: CASSPGTMGNEKLFF. The DNA for the CDR3 is TGTGCCAGCAGCCCAGGGACAATGGGTAATGAAAAACTGTTTTTT.

J is TRBJ1-4 and V is TRBV18; D is unclear. Per the germline V gene, CDR1 is KGHSH and CDR2 is LQKENI. This CDR3 region has 17 residues. V was clipped by 0 bases and J by 5 bases, with 16 bases between them. CDR3 protein: CASSPPRSGTLNEKLFF. CDR3 DNA sequence: TGTGCCAGCTCACCACCGCGGTCTGGAACTTTGAATGAAAAACTGTTTTTT.

The chain uses TRBV10-1 and TRBJ2-1; 12 positions agree with TRBD1. Germline V gene lookup returns CDR1 WNHNN and CDR2 SYGVQD (reference sequence). CDR3 length: 18 residues. The V segment lost 1 base and the J segment 7 bases; nucleotides outside the gene matches: 11. The DNA for the CDR3 is TGCGCCAGCAGTGAGTTACGGGGGACAGGGGGCACAAGAAATGAGCAGTTCTTC. Residues: CASSELRGTGGTRNEQFF.

The chain recombines TRBV6-4 with TRBJ2-1, with a possible D match to TRBD1 (6 bases). Germline V gene lookup returns CDR1 MRHNA and CDR2 SNTAGT. V lost 0 bases and J lost 8, with 11 bases in between. This CDR3 comprises 14 residues. This chain's CDR3 is CASSDSTEGDEQFF. CDR3 nucleotide sequence: TGTGCCAGCAGTGACTCGACAGAGGGGGATGAGCAGTTCTTC.

The chain links TRBV10-3 to TRBJ1-5; possible D gene TRBD1, 5 bases. The CDR3 is 13 residues long. Germline V gene sequence: CDR1 ENHRY, CDR2 SYGVKD. Trimming stripped 10 bases from V and 5 bases from J, with 15 bases between. Here the CDR3 reads CATPLRVHQPQHF. In nucleotides, the CDR3 is TGTGCCACCCCCCTCAGGGTTCATCAGCCCCAGCATTTT.

The rearrangement links TRBV4-1 to TRBJ1-5; 8 bases line up with TRBD1. Losses at the gene ends were 0 bases for V and 7 bases for J; bases not matched to a gene: 8. The germline V gene has CDR1 MGHRA and CDR2 YSYEKL. The CDR3 runs to 16 residues. CDR3 sequence: CASSQEGTGSRQPQHF. The CDR3 DNA reads TGCGCCAGCAGCCAAGAAGGGACAGGATCTAGGCAGCCCCAGCATTTT.

This chain links TRBV9 with TRBJ1-4; unclear D gene. CDR1 and CDR2 from the germline V gene are SGDLS and YYNGEE. Between the trimmed V and J ends, which lost 0 bases and 7 bases, there was a span of 10 bases. This CDR3 has 14 residues. CDR3 sequence (DNA): TGTGCCAGCAGCGTAGGACGGGTGGGTGAAAAACTGTTTTTT. Its protein is CASSVGRVGEKLFF.

V gene TRBV18 combines with J gene TRBJ1-5; TRBD1 agrees at 8 bases. CDR3 length: 15 residues. V was pared by 5 bases and J by 3 bases, with 6 bases of the junction left unmatched. The germline V gene encodes CDR1 KGHSH and CDR2 LQKENI. CDR3 region: CASSENRGINQPQHF. CDR3 coding DNA: TGTGCCAGCTCAGAAAACAGGGGGATCAATCAGCCCCAGCATTTT.

This clone was detected once. The chain combines TRBV5-1 with TRBJ1-2; unclear D gene. Germline V lookup: CDR1 SGHRS, CDR2 YFSETQ. Trimming cost V 2 bases and J 8 bases, with 13 bases left between them. The length of the CDR3 is 13 residues. The CDR3 is CASSFEGSWGYTF. In DNA, the CDR3 is TGCGCCAGCAGCTTCGAGGGCAGCTGGGGCTACACCTTC. The complete variable domain, with remaining parts taken from reference TRBV5-1 and TRBJ1-2, reads KAGVTQTPRYLIKTRGQQVTLSCSPISGHRSVSWYQQTPGQGLQFLFEYFSETQRNKGNFPGRFSGRQFSNSRSEMNVSTLELGDSALYLCASSFEGSWGYTFGSGTRLTVV.

In nucleotides, the CDR3 is TGTGCCAGCAGTTTATTTCAGGGCACAGATACGCAGTATTTT. Translation gives CASSLFQGTDTQYF. The chain links TRBV27 to TRBJ2-3; D is unclear. Germline V gives CDR1 MNHEY, CDR2 SMNVEV (reference sequence). The CDR3 consists of 14 residues. Trimming removed 1 base at V and 1 base at J, with 6 bases between.

The V gene is TRBV30, the J gene TRBJ1-1; 9 bases are a match to TRBD1. This CDR3 contains 16 residues. Germline loops: CDR1 GTSNPN, CDR2 SVGIG (reference sequence). V trimming: 2 bases; J trimming: 6 bases; junction bases outside the gene matches: 13. CDR3 region: CAWSPQGAVTKAEAFF. CDR3 bases: TGTGCCTGGAGTCCACAGGGGGCGGTTACAAAGGCTGAAGCTTTCTTT.

The genes are TRBV5-4 and TRBJ1-2; possible D gene TRBD1, 5 bases. Germline V gene lookup returns CDR1 SGHNT and CDR2 YYREEE (reference sequence). Trimming removed 0 bases from V and 8 bases from J, with 17 bases in between. The CDR3 sequence is 15 residues long. The CDR3, as DNA: TGTGCCAGCAGCTTGGTCTCCAGGGTGGGATCGGGCTACACCTTC. It codes for CASSLVSRVGSGYTF.

V and J are TRBV27 and TRBJ1-4; tentative D call: TRBD1 (6 bases). Germline CDR1 and CDR2: MNHEY and SMNVEV (reference sequence). The CDR3 is made up of 14 amino acids. V was trimmed by 6 bases and J by 15 bases, leaving 23 bases between them. The chain's CDR3 is CASSLAGGEGRVFF. The CDR3, as DNA: TGTGCCAGCAGCCTGGCGGGGGGCGAGGGTAGGGTGTTTTTT.

This chain uses TRBV18 with TRBJ1-1, with TRBD1 matching over 8 bases. J lost 4 bases, V lost 5 bases, and 9 bases had no gene match. Germline lookup yields CDR1 KGHSH and CDR2 LQKENI. The CDR3 loop spans 15 amino acids. In nucleotides, the CDR3 is TGTGCCAGCTCATCCAACAGGGGGGGAATCACTGAAGCTTTCTTT. As protein: CASSSNRGGITEAFF.

V usage is TRBV28 and J usage is TRBJ1-1; D remains ambiguous. The length of the CDR3 is 15 residues. V was clipped by 2 bases and J by 0 bases, with 10 bases between them. Germline V gives CDR1 MDHEN, CDR2 SYDVKM. Written as DNA, the CDR3 is TGTGCCAGCAGTTTAAGCGCGGCCCTGAACACTGAAGCTTTCTTT. Amino acid sequence: CASSLSAALNTEAFF.

The chain joins TRBV2 to TRBJ2-7; possible D gene TRBD1, 5 bases. The CDR3 spans 12 residues. V shed 3 bases and J shed 3 bases, with 6 bases lying between them. Germline values: CDR1 SNHLY, CDR2 FYNNEI. CDR3 nucleotides: TGTGCCAGCAGTGAGCAGGGCTACGAGCAGTACTTC. It encodes CASSEQGYEQYF.

The J gene is TRBJ2-3, the V gene TRBV3-1 (or the pseudogene TRBV3-2); TRBD2 matches 12 bases. J lost 5 bases, V lost 4 bases, and 13 bases had no gene match. This CDR3 comprises 18 residues. The V gene's germline CDR1 is LGHDT and CDR2 YNNKEL (reference sequence). The CDR3 region is CASSLLIGLAGFVDTQYF. DNA of the CDR3: TGTGCCAGCAGCCTTTTGATCGGACTAGCGGGATTTGTAGATACGCAGTATTTT.